Listed below are T cell receptor beta chains from one sample, sequenced in a study of identifying expanded T cells in peripheral blood. Here immunoSEQ multiplex PCR was the method, and the copy in TCRdb shows in-frame clones only, minus some. The sample holds some 81,000 clones, 70% to 90% seen once. Input material: blood. These receptor sequences come from a person aged 18 to 70 in good health. Both conserved end residues are part of each CDR3. The order of the fields is D gene, CDR3 length, J gene, clone size, V gene, CDR3 DNA, CDR3 protein. A D gene is named only where the DNA matches it firmly. Only some rows state a clone size, as once, few, many or a class for expanded clones.

>TRBD2|18|TRBJ2-3|few|TRBV5-1
TGCGCCAGCAGCACGCGCGGGACTAGCGGGAGTAGTACAGATACGCAGTATTTT
CASSTRGTSGSSTDTQYF
>-|11|TRBJ2-2|-|TRBV7-9
TGTGCCAGCAGCTTATTCGGGGAGCTGTTTTTT
CASSLFGELFF
>-|15|TRBJ2-1|-|TRBV7-6
TGTGCCAGCAGCCCCCGTTTGGGTTTGGGGAATGAGCAGTTCTTC
CASSPRLGLGNEQFF
>-|16|TRBJ1-4|-|TRBV27
TGTGCCAGCAGTTCGCTATCGGGCCTACCGGGTGAAAAACTGTTTTTT
CASSSLSGLPGEKLFF
>TRBD2|13|TRBJ2-7|-|TRBV29-1
TGCAGCGTCGGACTAGCGGGAGTGGGGGAGCAGTACTTC
CSVGLAGVGEQYF
>-|15|TRBJ1-2|-|TRBV19
TGTGCCAGTAGTATCGCCGGGACGGTTAACTATGGCTACACCTTC
CASSIAGTVNYGYTF
>TRBD2|15|TRBJ2-1|many|TRBV4-3
TGCGCCAGCAGCCCCGGGACTAGCGACTACAATGAGCAGTTCTTC
CASSPGTSDYNEQFF
>-|15|TRBJ2-1|-|TRBV5-5
TGTGCCAGCAGCTTGGCCGGATATATGACGGATGAGCAGTTCTTC
CASSLAGYMTDEQFF
>TRBD1|14|TRBJ1-2|once|TRBV6-5
TGTGCCAGCACCTACGGCAGGGGGATGCATGGCTACACCTTC
CASTYGRGMHGYTF
>TRBD1|16|TRBJ2-5|-|TRBV4-3
TGCGCCAGCAGCCAAGACACGGGACAGGGACCCTGGACCCAGTACTTC
CASSQDTGQGPWTQYF
>-|17|TRBJ2-1|-|TRBV9
TGTGCCAGCAGCGCCCTACTGCAAGGGGGGGGGTACAATGAGCAGTTCTTC
CASSALLQGGGYNEQFF
>-|15|TRBJ2-1|-|TRBV6-1
TGTGCCAGCAGCGTGACAGAGCCAGCTTACAATGAGCAGTTCTTC
CASSVTEPAYNEQFF
>-|13|TRBJ2-3|once|TRBV29-1
TGCAGCGTTGATTCCAGCGCCACCCATACGCAGTATTTT
CSVDSSATHTQYF
>-|16|TRBJ1-1|few|TRBV15
TGTGCCACCAGCAGAGATATACAGGTTGAGGGCACTGAAGCTTTCTTT
CATSRDIQVEGTEAFF
>TRBD2|14|TRBJ2-2|-|TRBV6-1
TGTGCCAGCACTCCTAGCGGATACACCGGGGAGCTGTTTTTT
CASTPSGYTGELFF
>-|15|TRBJ1-2|-|TRBV19
TGTGCCAGTAGTCACCCTGACAGTTTACACTATGGCTACACCTTC
CASSHPDSLHYGYTF
>TRBD1|14|TRBJ1-4|-|TRBV27
TGTGCCAGCAGTAACACAGGGGAAAATGAAAAACTGTTTTTT
CASSNTGENEKLFF
>TRBD2|15|TRBJ2-7|-|TRBV7-8
TGTGCCAGCAGCCCCGGGGGGTCTAGCTCCTACGAGCAGTACTTC
CASSPGGSSSYEQYF
>-|15|TRBJ2-1|-|TRBV28
TGTGCCAGCATTCCTGGACTGGACCCGAACAATGAGCAGTTCTTC
CASIPGLDPNNEQFF
>TRBD1|15|TRBJ2-2|-|TRBV9
TGTGCCAGCAGCGTAGACCAGGGGGCGCCCGGGGAGCTGTTTTTT
CASSVDQGAPGELFF
>-|15|TRBJ2-2|-|TRBV7-2
TGTGCCAGCAGCTTAGCGAGTAGTTACACCGGGGAGCTGTTTTTT
CASSLASSYTGELFF
>-|13|TRBJ1-1|-|TRBV30
TGTGCCTGGAGTGGTAGGGGGAACACTGAAGCTTTCTTT
CAWSGRGNTEAFF
>TRBD2|14|TRBJ2-7|-|TRBV28
TGTGCCAGCTTAGCGGGAGGGCCAACCTACGAGCAGTACTTC
CASLAGGPTYEQYF
>-|14|TRBJ1-1|-|TRBV6-5
TGTGCCAGCAGTTACTCGACTGGGGCCACTGAAGCTTTCTTT
CASSYSTGATEAFF
>-|15|TRBJ2-6|-|TRBV9
TGTGCCAGCAGCGCCTTAAACTCTGGGGCCAACGTCCTGACTTTC
CASSALNSGANVLTF
>-|14|TRBJ1-1|-|TRBV28
TGTGCCAGCAGTTTAGAGCGCCGGAACACTGAAGCTTTCTTT
CASSLERRNTEAFF
>-|19|TRBJ2-5|-|TRBV19
TGTGCCAGTAGCCGTTGGGGTGTGGGGGCTTCGGAGGTCCAAGAGACCCAGTACTTC
CASSRWGVGASEVQETQYF
>TRBD1|15|TRBJ1-2|-|TRBV19
TGTGCCAGTAGTACACTGGACAGGGTTAGAGATGGCTACACCTTC
CASSTLDRVRDGYTF
>-|13|TRBJ1-5|-|TRBV28
TGTGCCAGCAGCCAGGGTGGCAATCAGCCCCAGCATTTT
CASSQGGNQPQHF
>TRBD2|14|TRBJ2-5|once|TRBV28
TGTGCCAGCAGTCTAGCGGGAGGGGAGGAGACCCAGTACTTC
CASSLAGGEETQYF
>-|14|TRBJ2-1|-|TRBV7-9
TGTGCCAGCAGCTCGGGGTTTTTAGGGGATGAGCAGTTCTTC
CASSSGFLGDEQFF
>-|14|TRBJ1-5|once|TRBV6-1
TGTGCCAGCAGTGAAGGAGGATTTAACCAGCCCCAGCATTTT
CASSEGGFNQPQHF
>-|13|TRBJ1-5|-|TRBV15
TGTGCCACCAGCAGAGACCGGTATCAGCCCCAGCATTTT
CATSRDRYQPQHF
>TRBD2|13|TRBJ2-7|-|TRBV27
TGTGCCAGGACAGCGGGAGGGCCCTACGAGCAGTACTTC
CARTAGGPYEQYF
>TRBD2|16|TRBJ2-1|-|TRBV12-5
TGTGCTAGTGGTTTGGCGGTAGCGGGAGGGCTTCCTGGGCAGTTCTTC
CASGLAVAGGLPGQFF
>-|16|TRBJ1-5|-|TRBV19
TGTGCCAGTAGTCCCAGCGACCCTTATAGCAATCAGCCCCAGCATTTT
CASSPSDPYSNQPQHF
>-|15|TRBJ2-7|-|TRBV11-2
TGTGCCAGCAGCTTAGAGTTCGACTGGAGCTACGAGCAGTACTTC
CASSLEFDWSYEQYF
>TRBD1|14|TRBJ1-2|-|TRBV28
TGTGCCAGCAGTCCTCCCGGGACAGGGGGCGATAACACCTTC
CASSPPGTGGDNTF
>TRBD2|16|TRBJ2-3|-|TRBV10-3
TGTGCCATCAGTGAGGGAGCGGGAAAGCACACAGATACGCAGTATTTT
CAISEGAGKHTDTQYF
>TRBD1|14|TRBJ1-5|-|TRBV19
TGTGCCAGTAGTAAACAGGGGGCCTATCAGCCCCAGCATTTT
CASSKQGAYQPQHF
>TRBD1|16|TRBJ1-3|once|TRBV7-2
TGTGCCAGCAGCTCCCTCGATGGACAGGGAGTAAACACCATATATTTT
CASSSLDGQGVNTIYF
>-|13|TRBJ1-2|-|TRBV4-1
TGCGCCAGCAGCCAAGGGACAGACTATGGCTACACCTTC
CASSQGTDYGYTF
>-|15|TRBJ2-2|-|TRBV30
TGTGCCTGGACTTTAGGACTGGAAAACACCGGGGAGCTGTTTTTT
CAWTLGLENTGELFF
>-|16|TRBJ1-3|once|TRBV5-6
TGTGCCAGCAGCCCGCTTGACAGGCTGGCTGGAAACACCATATATTTT
CASSPLDRLAGNTIYF
>-|15|TRBJ2-6|-|TRBV5-1
TGCGCCAGCAGCGCAACTTCATCTGGGGCCAACGTCCTGACTTTC
CASSATSSGANVLTF
>TRBD1|16|TRBJ2-7|-|TRBV6-1
TGTGCCAGCAGAGAAATGACAGGGCCTAACCCCTACGAGCAGTACTTC
CASREMTGPNPYEQYF
>-|15|TRBJ1-1|-|TRBV6-5
TGTGCCAGCAGTACTCAGGGTTTTGGGAACACTGAAGCTTTCTTT
CASSTQGFGNTEAFF
>-|16|TRBJ2-4|-|TRBV5-4
TGTGCCAGCAGCTCACGGACAGACCCAAACAAAAACATTCAGTACTTC
CASSSRTDPNKNIQYF
>-|14|TRBJ2-5|-|TRBV6-5
TGTGCCAGCAGCAGAGGGAGGAGGACGGAGACCCAGTACTTC
CASSRGRRTETQYF
>TRBD2|15|TRBJ2-1|-|TRBV9
TGTGCCAGCTCCTTTAGCGGGAGGGCCGCCAATGAGCAGTTCTTC
CASSFSGRAANEQFF
>-|19|TRBJ1-4|-|TRBV7-9
TGTGCCAGCAGACCATCCTTTATTCAGGGGTTCGCAACTAATGAAAAACTGTTTTTT
CASRPSFIQGFATNEKLFF
>TRBD1|15|TRBJ2-2|-|TRBV18
TGTGCCAGCTCACTTCAGGGGGCGAACACCGGGGAGCTGTTTTTT
CASSLQGANTGELFF
>-|15|TRBJ2-7|-|TRBV28
TGTGCCAGCAGTTTTGCGGGGGCGGCCCACGGCGAGCAGTACTTC
CASSFAGAAHGEQYF